This passage covers 25 T cell receptor beta chains from one sample sequenced in a study of response to subunit inactivated influenza vaccine. From the RT-PCR reads, TCRdb called clonotypes with MiXCR, one entry per CDR3 protein. The table has 500,000 to 600,000 distinct CDR3 sequences, 13% to 15% seen once. Sequencing used PBMCs from blood, obtained about 12 days after vaccination. Receptors originate from a man in his forties or fifties who received an inactivated influenza vaccine.

V and J are TRBV4-3 and TRBJ1-4; D is ambiguous. Germline V gives CDR1 LGHNA, CDR2 YSLEER. Trimming shortened V by 3 bases and J by 6 bases, and 8 bases separated the two germline ends. The CDR3 extends over 13 amino acids. The CDR3 sequence: CASSHRPDEKLFF. DNA for the CDR3: TGCGCCAGCAGCCATCGGCCCGATGAAAAACTGTTTTTT.

This clonotype was detected ten times or more. The chain employs TRBV27 and TRBJ2-1; 7 bases are a match to TRBD1. V was clipped by 0 bases and J by 6 bases; unmatched bases: 2. Germline V lookup: CDR1 MNHEY, CDR2 SMNVEV (reference sequence). The CDR3 is 14 residues long. This CDR3 reads CASSLSSGGNEQFF. The CDR3 nucleotides are TGTGCCAGCAGTTTATCGTCAGGGGGCAATGAGCAGTTCTTC.

There are many counts of this clonotype. The gene calls are TRBV5-1 and TRBJ2-1; 8 nucleotides agree with TRBD1. CDR1 SGHRS and CDR2 YFSETQ come from the germline V gene. This CDR3 is built from 14 residues. The ends lost 4 bases at V and 4 bases at J; junction bases unmatched: 4. CDR3 sequence: CASSVDRGYNEQFF. CDR3 sequence (DNA): TGCGCCAGCAGCGTTGACAGGGGATACAATGAGCAGTTCTTC.

This clonotype was counted at least ten times. The chain carries TRBV11-1 and TRBJ2-1, with D maybe TRBD1 (6 bases). V was cut by 2 bases and J by 0 bases, with 17 bases left in between. This CDR3 has 18 amino acids. Looked up from germline, CDR1 is SGHAT and CDR2 is FQDESV (reference sequence). The CDR3 sequence: CASSLSRPDRSSYNEQFF. The CDR3 DNA reads as TGTGCCAGCAGCTTATCCCGGCCCGACAGGAGCTCCTACAATGAGCAGTTCTTC.

This chain joins TRBV27 and TRBJ2-1; 8 bases match TRBD2. CDR1 is MNHEY and CDR2 is SMNVEV in the germline V gene (reference sequence). The CDR3 runs 16 residues. J lost 3 bases, V lost 2 bases, and 6 bases had no gene match. The CDR3 DNA follows: TGTGCCAGCAGTTTACTTAGCGGGAACAACTACAATGAGCAGTTCTTC. It specifies CASSLLSGNNYNEQFF.

To note about this clonotype: A clone one base away is much larger, so this may be a read error. This rearrangement joins TRBV20-1 to TRBJ2-4; D is perhaps TRBD2 (5 bases). V gave up 2 bases and J gave up 9 bases, with 20 bases separating them. The germline CDR1 and CDR2 sequences are DFQATT and SNEGSKA (reference sequence). The CDR3 length is 15 residues. CDR3 sequence reads: CSARRPFSSGIIQYF. The CDR3 DNA reads TGCAGTGCTAGACGTCCTTTTAGTTCGGGAATCATTCAGTACTTC.

This chain connects TRBV6-1 to TRBJ1-3; D call uncertain. The CDR3 is 14 residues long. V lost 6 bases, J lost 10 bases, and 19 bases lay in between. Germline V gene data show CDR1 as MNHNS and CDR2 as SASEGT. The CDR3 protein is CASRTGNLWSTIYF. The CDR3 coding sequence is TGTGCCAGCAGGACTGGAAACCTCTGGTCGACCATATATTTT.

This clonotype was counted only a few times. CDR3 in DNA: TGTGCCAGCAGTTACGGAGGGGGCTTAATAGAGACCCAGTACTTC. This translates into CASSYGGGLIETQYF. V and J are TRBV6-5 and TRBJ2-5, with D possibly being TRBD1 (7 bases). V gave up 2 bases and J gave up 4 bases, with 14 bases separating them. Germline CDR1 is MNHEY and CDR2 is SVGAGI. The length of the CDR3 is 15 residues.

The chain recombines TRBV6-2 or TRBV6-3 with TRBJ1-2; D unresolved. The CDR3 has 13 amino acids. Germline CDR1 is MNHEY and CDR2 is SVGEGT. Deletions cut 4 bases from V and 4 bases from J, with 10 bases between. The CDR3 DNA is TGTGCCAGCAGTTCCGCCGTCCTCTATGGCTACACCTTC. It codes for CASSSAVLYGYTF.

This clonotype showed up many times. The chain is built from TRBV7-3 and TRBJ2-3; D is undetermined. The CDR3 consists of 14 residues. Germline V lookup: CDR1 SGHTA, CDR2 FQGTGA. Trimming stripped 2 bases from V and 0 bases from J, with 6 bases between. The CDR3 loop reads CASSLSASTDTQYF. Here the CDR3 DNA reads TGTGCCAGCAGCTTATCGGCTAGCACAGATACGCAGTATTTT.

This clonotype was picked up many times. The rearrangement joins TRBV10-3 to TRBJ2-1; TRBD2 aligns across 7 bases. Germline lookup yields CDR1 ENHRY and CDR2 SYGVKD. With V trimmed by 2 bases and J by 6 bases, 1 base remained unmatched. The CDR3 runs to 13 residues. This CDR3 is CAISEIAGNEQFF. The CDR3 DNA follows: TGTGCCATCAGTGAGATAGCGGGCAATGAGCAGTTCTTC.

The chain couples TRBV5-1 to TRBJ2-7, with D possibly TRBD1 on 5 matching bases. Trimming stripped 2 bases from V and 6 bases from J, with 9 bases between. Germline CDR1 and CDR2: SGHRS and YFSETQ. There are 12 residues in the CDR3. Written as DNA, the CDR3 is TGCGCCAGCAGCTTTCAGGGCCGCGAGCAGTACTTC. Protein product: CASSFQGREQYF. The whole variable domain, remainder taken from reference TRBV5-1 and TRBJ2-7, is KAGVTQTPRYLIKTRGQQVTLSCSPISGHRSVSWYQQTPGQGLQFLFEYFSETQRNKGNFPGRFSGRQFSNSRSEMNVSTLELGDSALYLCASSFQGREQYFGPGTRLTVT.

There are a few counts of this clonotype. V gene TRBV27 combines with J gene TRBJ1-1; D is undetermined. This CDR3 has 13 amino acids. V was pared by 4 bases and J by 5 bases, with 11 bases between. Germline lookup yields CDR1 MNHEY and CDR2 SMNVEV (reference sequence). CDR3 coding DNA: TGTGCCAGCAGTTCCGGACGGAAAACTGAAGCTTTCTTT. This codes for CASSSGRKTEAFF.

This clonotype was picked up a small number of times. Written as DNA, the CDR3 is TGTGCCAGTGGAGCGGGGGTAGGACAGGAGACCCAGTACTTC. This encodes CASGAGVGQETQYF. This rearrangement joins TRBV6-1 to TRBJ2-5, with 8 bases aligning to TRBD2. V shed 9 bases and J 5 bases; nucleotides not matched to a gene: 11. The CDR3 is 14 residues long. The germline gives CDR1 MNHNS, CDR2 SASEGT.

This clonotype was recorded a few times. The rearrangement links TRBV4-2 to TRBJ2-7; TRBD1 matches 7 bases. CDR3 length equals 17 residues. V trimming: 1 base; J trimming: 4 bases; junction bases outside the gene matches: 13. Germline lookup yields CDR1 LGHNA and CDR2 YNFKEQ. CDR3: CASSQGVGQEVIYEQYF. CDR3 nucleotide sequence: TGTGCCAGCAGCCAAGGAGTTGGACAGGAAGTAATTTACGAGCAGTACTTC.

This clonotype was picked up one time. One end of the junction is discordant with germline, which a read error may explain. CDR3 nucleotide sequence: TGTGCTAGCAGGCCGGGACGAAGTAGGACTAATGAAAAACTGTTTTTT. Its translation is CASRPGRSRTNEKLFF. V is TRBV12-3 or TRBV12-4 and J is TRBJ1-4, with D maybe TRBD1 (5 bases). The CDR3 extends over 16 amino acids.

The chain recombines TRBV12-3 or TRBV12-4 with TRBJ1-5, with 8 bases fitting TRBD1. The V gene end was trimmed by 4 bases and the J gene end by 7 bases; junction bases not matched to a gene: 6. The CDR3 contains 14 residues. CDR3 sequence: CASSSGQAGQPQHF. In DNA form, the CDR3 reads TGTGCCAGCAGTTCGGGACAGGCAGGCCAGCCCCAGCATTTT.

This clonotype appeared many times. The gene calls are TRBV20-1 and TRBJ2-4; 8 nucleotides match TRBD1. Trimming took 2 bases from V and 3 from J; bases not matched to a gene: 6. Germline V gene data show CDR1 as DFQATT and CDR2 as SNEGSKA (reference sequence). CDR3 length equals 15 residues. For the CDR3, the DNA is TGCAGTGCTAGACCCCAGGGGGCTAGCAAAAACATTCAGTACTTC. It specifies CSARPQGASKNIQYF.

V is TRBV27 and J is TRBJ1-3; D perhaps matches TRBD1 (5 bases). Trimming stripped 3 bases from V and 2 bases from J, with 8 bases between. CDR3 size: 14 residues. Germline CDR1 and CDR2: MNHEY and SMNVEV (reference sequence). The CDR3 nucleotides read TGTGCCAGCAGTTTCGCGGGGCCTGGAAACACCATATATTTT. It yields the protein CASSFAGPGNTIYF.

In its sample, this clonotype was seen a few times. The chain is built from TRBV20-1 and TRBJ1-1, with 7 bases aligning to TRBD1. V shed 0 bases and J 10 bases; nucleotides not matched to a gene: 11. Germline assignment: CDR1 DFQATT and CDR2 SNEGSKA (reference sequence). The CDR3 has 14 residues. The CDR3 region has the DNA TGCAGTGCTAGAGATCTGGACAGGACCTTCGGAGCTTTCTTT. Protein: CSARDLDRTFGAFF.

This clonotype was detected only a few times. V gene TRBV6-2 or TRBV6-3 combines with J gene TRBJ2-5; D tentatively fits TRBD1 or TRBD2 (7 bases each). Per the germline V gene, CDR1 is MNHEY and CDR2 is SVGEGT. The V and J ends lost 5 bases and 2 bases respectively, with 15 bases between them. This CDR3 comprises 15 residues. CDR3 nucleotides: TGTGCCAGCAGTCCCGACAGGGACTATCAAGAGACCCAGTACTTC. Protein: CASSPDRDYQETQYF.

The rearrangement joins TRBV6-2 or TRBV6-3 to TRBJ2-7; no clear D. Deletions cut 0 bases from V and 0 bases from J, with 6 bases between. Germline-derived CDR1 and CDR2 are MNHEY and SVGEGT. CDR3 length: 14 residues. The CDR3 region has the DNA TGTGCCAGCAGTTACTCGGGCTACTCCTACGAGCAGTACTTC. Amino acid sequence: CASSYSGYSYEQYF.

The chain uses TRBV12-3 or TRBV12-4 and TRBJ2-1; D could derive from TRBD1 or TRBD2 (5 bases each). The V end was cut by 5 bases, the J end by 16 bases, with 15 bases between. The CDR3 length is 11 residues. CDR3 sequence reads: CASSPRDRPFF. The CDR3 bases are TGTGCCAGCAGTCCTCGGGACCGCCCCTTCTTC.

The genes are TRBV6-2 or TRBV6-3 and TRBJ2-2, with 8 bases matching TRBD1. Trimming cost V 2 bases and J 7 bases; bases outside gene matches: 3. Germline loops: CDR1 MNHEY, CDR2 SVGEGT. This CDR3 region has 14 residues. Written as DNA, the CDR3 is TGTGCCAGCAGTTACCGGACAGGGATCGGGGAGCTGTTTTTT. Translating gives CASSYRTGIGELFF.

The chain joins TRBV12-3 or TRBV12-4 to TRBJ1-2, with D possibly TRBD1 on 6 matching bases. Between the trimmed V and J ends, which lost 5 bases and 9 bases, there was a span of 13 bases. The CDR3 covers 12 residues. The CDR3 nucleotides are TGTGCCAGCAGTCCAGGGGACACCAGCTACACCTTC. Protein product: CASSPGDTSYTF.